These 2 T cell receptor beta chains came from one sample sequenced in a study of tumor-infiltrating lymphocytes in primary liver carcinoma (dated by TCRdb to 2017 to 2019). Reads for this sample came from an Illumina HiSeq 2500. A constant-region primer and ProtoScript II reverse transcriptase were used to reverse-transcribe TCRbeta-specific cDNA from about 500 ng total RNA. Three nested multiplex PCR rounds, following a slightly modified ARM-PCR procedure, were used to build the TCRbeta libraries. Each of the first two PCR rounds ran for approximately 10 cycles using multiplex TRBV1-TRBV30 forward primers together with a Cbeta reverse primer. TCRdb reprocessing: public reads trimmed at Q25 with fastp, clones called with MiXCR, in-frame beta chains kept. Every CDR3 protein is listed once, alongside the most common genes and DNA of its rows. Within this sample are roughly 30,000 distinct CDR3 sequences, with roughly two thirds of them counted one time only. Roughly 30% of the sample rests with the top ten.

Total RNA and DNA were co-extracted without cell sorting from roughly 20-30 mg of bulk tissue using the AllPrep DNA/RNA mini kit. Sample: liver tumor tissue from sampling region 3. According to the study, the label for this sample's cell subset or site signals: tumor region T3, left-lateral pole. The receptor source for this set is a woman in her twenties or thirties with primary liver carcinoma and hepatitis B virus infection.

Remarks on this clonotype: A read error may produce the germline difference seen at one junction end. The chain employs TRBV5-4 and TRBJ2-2, with D tentatively TRBD2 (5 bases). The CDR3 spans 14 residues. Germline V lookup: CDR1 SGHNT, CDR2 YYREEE (reference sequence). The CDR3 loop is CASSPVDTHRELSF. The CDR3 nucleotides are TGTGCCAGCAGCCCCGTCGACACACATAGGGAGCTGTCCTTT.

This chain connects TRBV18 to TRBJ2-2, with a possible D match to TRBD2 (6 bases). Trimming left V 3 bases short and J 4 bases short, with 18 bases between. Germline CDR1 reads KGHSH; CDR2 reads LQKENI. The CDR3 contains 17 residues. CDR3 loop: CASSPPPGDRGTGELFF. CDR3 nucleotides: TGTGCCAGCTCACCCCCACCGGGGGACCGAGGCACCGGGGAGCTGTTTTTT. The whole variable domain, filled in from reference TRBV18 and TRBJ2-2, reads NAGVMQNPRHLVRRRGQEARLRCSPMKGHSHVYWYRQLPEEGLKFMVYLQKENIIDESGMPKERFSAEFPKEGPSILRIQQVVRGDSAAYFCASSPPPGDRGTGELFFGEGSRLTVL.